Below are 23 T cell receptor beta chains sequenced from a single sample in a study of shared clonotypes between healthy human individuals. Clones were read by immunoSEQ multiplex PCR, and TCRdb kept only the in-frame ones, dropping some. The profile covers around 700,000 clones, with about 74% appearing a single time and 1.5% to 2% taken by the ten largest. Material: memory CD4+ T cells sorted from blood. This sample's subset: CD45RA-negative fraction. These receptors were taken from a woman aged 25-40 years in good health.

The chain recombines TRBV2 with TRBJ2-7; D may be TRBD2 (7 bases). CDR1 is SNHLY, CDR2 FYNNEI, per germline. The CDR3 runs 14 residues. Trimming shortened V by 6 bases and J by 3 bases, and 15 bases separated the two germline ends. This CDR3 is CASRREGVGYEQYF. As DNA, the CDR3 is TGTGCCAGCAGGAGGGAGGGGGTCGGCTACGAGCAGTACTTC.

The chain combines TRBV28 with TRBJ1-5; tentative D call: TRBD1 (5 bases). The germline V gene encodes CDR1 MDHEN and CDR2 SYDVKM. The CDR3 totals 15 residues. The V and J ends lost 6 bases and 6 bases respectively, with 18 bases between them. For the CDR3, the DNA is TGTGCCAGCAGCTGGCCGGCAGGGATCGGTCAGCCCCAGCATTTT. This encodes CASSWPAGIGQPQHF.

This chain connects TRBV2 to TRBJ1-4, with TRBD1 identical over 10 bases. The junction had 5 bases not matched to a gene; V was cut back by 7 bases and J by 6 bases. The CDR3 has 14 residues. Germline CDR1 SNHLY, CDR2 FYNNEI. CDR3 loop: CASKIDRGHEKLFF. The CDR3 DNA reads as TGTGCCAGCAAGATAGACAGGGGGCATGAAAAACTGTTTTTT.

This clone occurred a few times. Distinct nucleotide sequences in the sample also encode this CDR3. J is TRBJ2-7 and V is TRBV27; TRBD2 aligns across 8 bases. CDR3 size: 14 residues. The V segment lost 4 bases and the J segment 0 bases; nucleotides outside the gene matches: 2. The germline CDR1 and CDR2 sequences are MNHEY and SMNVEV (reference sequence). Written as DNA, the CDR3 is TGTGCCAGCAGTTCCCTAGCGGGCTCCTACGAGCAGTACTTC. Translating it yields CASSSLAGSYEQYF.

The chain couples TRBV5-1 to TRBJ2-7; possibly TRBD2 for D (5 bases). The germline V gene encodes CDR1 SGHRS and CDR2 YFSETQ. CDR3 size: 13 residues. V was shortened by 5 bases and J by 3 bases, with 12 bases between the two germline ends. CDR3 DNA sequence: TGCGCCAGCAGACTTGGGAGTCTCTACGAGCAGTACTTC. This encodes CASRLGSLYEQYF.

Details on this clone: The same CDR3 can be traced to other DNA sequences in this sample. This chain uses TRBV20-1 with TRBJ2-7; the D gene is possibly TRBD2 (5 bases). The germline V and J ends were trimmed by 6 bases and 3 bases, with 9 bases remaining between them. The CDR3 covers 11 residues. CDR1 and CDR2 from the germline V gene are DFQATT and SNEGSKA (reference sequence). This chain's CDR3 is CSARRDYEQYF. The CDR3 region has the DNA TGCAGTGCCCGACGGGACTACGAGCAGTACTTC.

CDR3 protein: CASSPTRRSINGELFF. In DNA, the CDR3 is TGTGCCAGCAGCCCAACCAGACGTAGTATCAACGGGGAGCTGTTTTTT. The chain employs TRBV27 and TRBJ2-2; no clear D gene. This CDR3 comprises 16 residues. The germline V and J ends were trimmed by 6 bases and 7 bases, with 21 bases remaining between them. The germline CDR1 and CDR2 sequences are MNHEY and SMNVEV (reference sequence).

This chain uses TRBV10-3 with TRBJ2-7; tentatively, D is TRBD2 (5 bases). This CDR3 comprises 13 residues. Germline V CDR1 and CDR2: ENHRY, SYGVKD. Trimming stripped 2 bases from V and 6 bases from J, with 11 bases between. The CDR3 bases are TGTGCCATCAGTGAGATGGGAGAGGTCGAGCAGTACTTC. This encodes CAISEMGEVEQYF.

The rearrangement joins TRBV28 to TRBJ2-7; TRBD1 agrees at 7 bases. Germline CDR1 MDHEN, CDR2 SYDVKM. The CDR3 is 11 amino acids. The trim removed 3 bases at V and 13 bases at J, leaving 6 bases unmatched. The CDR3 reads CASSFETGFYF. CDR3 nucleotides: TGTGCCAGCAGTTTCGAGACAGGGTTTTACTTC. Full variable domain (missing parts from reference TRBV28 and TRBJ2-7): DVKVTQSSRYLVKRTGEKVFLECVQDMDHENMFWYRQDPGLGLRLIYFSYDVKMKEKGDIPEGYSVSREKKERFSLILESASTNQTSMYLCASSFETGFYFGPGTRLTVT.

The rearrangement uses TRBV27 and TRBJ2-3, with 10 bases identical to TRBD2. Germline CDR1 and CDR2: MNHEY and SMNVEV (reference sequence). CDR3 length equals 19 residues. V trimming: 6 bases; J trimming: 6 bases; junction bases outside the gene matches: 21. CDR3 DNA sequence: TGTGCCAGCAGACTAGGGACAGGACGGCTAGCGGGAGACTCGGATACGCAGTATTTT. Amino acids: CASRLGTGRLAGDSDTQYF.

The chain links TRBV5-5 to TRBJ2-7; TRBD2 aligns across 14 bases. The V gene end was trimmed by 4 bases and the J gene end by 3 bases; junction bases not matched to a gene: 6. Germline V CDR1 and CDR2: SGHKS, YYEKEE (reference sequence). The CDR3 runs 16 residues. Written as DNA, the CDR3 is TGTGCCAGCAGCCTGGGACTAGCGGGAGATGTCTACGAGCAGTACTTC. It codes for CASSLGLAGDVYEQYF. The full variable domain, rest sourced from reference TRBV5-5 and TRBJ2-7, is DAGVTQSPTHLIKTRGQQVTLRCSPISGHKSVSWYQQVLGQGPQFIFQYYEKEERGRGNFPDRFSARQFPNYSSELNVNALLLGDSALYLCASSLGLAGDVYEQYFGPGTRLTVT.

This chain links TRBV11-2 with TRBJ1-5; maybe TRBD1 (6 bases). V was trimmed by 5 bases and J by 0 bases, leaving 11 bases between them. The CDR3 has 15 amino acids. Germline-derived CDR1 and CDR2 are SGHAT and FQNNGV. The CDR3 region is CASSLTGISNQPQHF. The CDR3, as DNA: TGTGCCAGCAGCCTGACAGGTATTAGCAATCAGCCCCAGCATTTT.

This clone was found a few times. The chain has TRBV5-4 and TRBJ2-1; D possibly corresponds to TRBD1 (5 bases). This CDR3 comprises 15 residues. Germline lookup yields CDR1 SGHNT and CDR2 YYREEE (reference sequence). V lost 5 bases and J 0 bases, leaving 12 bases between the germline ends. As DNA, the CDR3 is TGTGCCAGCAGACAGGACGGTAGCTCCTACAATGAGCAGTTCTTC. Translating it yields CASRQDGSSYNEQFF.

The sample holds a few counts of this clone. The chain is built from TRBV6-1 and TRBJ1-2, with 8 bases identical to TRBD1. The ends lost 6 bases at V and 5 bases at J; junction bases unmatched: 8. The CDR3 contains 14 residues. The germline gives CDR1 MNHNS, CDR2 SASEGT. For the CDR3, the DNA is TGTGCCAGCAGCGAGACAGGGGAGTTATATGGCTACACCTTC. Its protein product is CASSETGELYGYTF.

J is TRBJ2-5 and V is TRBV28; maybe TRBD2 (6 bases). The CDR3 has 14 residues. The V end lost 10 bases, the J end lost 4 bases, and 19 bases lay between the germline ends. CDR1 is MDHEN and CDR2 is SYDVKM in the germline V gene. The CDR3 reads CATKSAGGSETQYF. Here the CDR3 DNA reads TGTGCCACCAAATCAGCCGGGGGTTCAGAGACCCAGTACTTC.

The chain recombines TRBV19 with TRBJ1-1, with D perhaps matching TRBD1 (5 bases). In germline, CDR1 is LNHDA, CDR2 SQIVND (reference sequence). CDR3 length: 13 amino acids. Trimming stripped 5 bases from V and 5 bases from J, with 12 bases between. CDR3 sequence (DNA): TGTGCCAGTAGTGTTCAGGGAGAAACTGAAGCTTTCTTT. It translates to CASSVQGETEAFF.

This chain links TRBV7-9 with TRBJ1-2; the D gene is possibly TRBD1 (5 bases). V was clipped by 5 bases and J by 8 bases, with 15 bases between them. The germline V gene has CDR1 SEHNR and CDR2 FQNEAQ (reference sequence). The CDR3 is 13 residues long. For the CDR3, the DNA is TGTGCCAGCAGCAAACAGGATATTCAAGGCTACACCTTC. This encodes CASSKQDIQGYTF.

The sample holds one count of this clone. The chain combines TRBV5-1 with TRBJ2-5, with D possibly matching TRBD2 (5 bases). Trimming removed 6 bases at V and 3 bases at J, with 15 bases between. This CDR3 comprises 14 residues. Germline lookup yields CDR1 SGHRS and CDR2 YFSETQ. CDR3 coding DNA: TGCGCCAGCAAAACCTGGGCAGCGGAAGAGACCCAGTACTTC. Its protein is CASKTWAAEETQYF. Filled out from reference TRBV5-1 and TRBJ2-5, the complete variable domain reads KAGVTQTPRYLIKTRGQQVTLSCSPISGHRSVSWYQQTPGQGLQFLFEYFSETQRNKGNFPGRFSGRQFSNSRSEMNVSTLELGDSALYLCASKTWAAEETQYFGPGTRLLVL.

There are a few counts of this clone. The V call is TRBV6-4, the J call TRBJ1-1; 7 nucleotides match TRBD1. The junction had 2 bases not matched to a gene; V was cut back by 4 bases and J by 3 bases. Germline values: CDR1 MRHNA, CDR2 SNTAGT. The CDR3 contains 13 residues. The CDR3 spells CASSARGDTEAFF. CDR3 sequence (DNA): TGTGCCAGCAGTGCCAGGGGGGACACTGAAGCTTTCTTT.

The chain couples TRBV5-1 to TRBJ2-2; 13 bases are a match to TRBD2. There are 16 residues in the CDR3. V lost 3 bases and J lost 4; bases outside the gene matches: 3. Germline CDR1 SGHRS, CDR2 YFSETQ. CDR3 loop: CASSSLAGGGTGELFF. The DNA for the CDR3 is TGCGCCAGCAGCTCACTAGCGGGAGGGGGCACCGGGGAGCTGTTTTTT.

The chain is built from TRBV2 and TRBJ1-2; D may be TRBD1 (5 bases). V shed 5 bases and J shed 6 bases, with 7 bases lying between them. This CDR3 comprises 11 residues. CDR1 and CDR2 from the germline V gene are SNHLY and FYNNEI. CDR3 in DNA: TGTGCCAGCAGTTGGGGGGATGGCTACACCTTC. Translated: CASSWGDGYTF.

This chain uses TRBV5-1 with TRBJ1-5, with TRBD1 matching over 7 bases. The CDR3 contains 15 residues. The V gene's germline CDR1 is SGHRS and CDR2 YFSETQ. Trimming at V came to 0 bases and at J to 0 bases, leaving 0 bases not matched to a gene. In DNA, the CDR3 is TGCGCCAGCAGCTTGGGGACAGGTAGCAATCAGCCCCAGCATTTT. Translation: CASSLGTGSNQPQHF.

The table lists this clone with a few counts. The rearrangement joins TRBV27 to TRBJ1-5, with 10 bases fitting TRBD1. Germline V gene sequence: CDR1 MNHEY, CDR2 SMNVEV (reference sequence). V dropped 5 bases and J dropped 4; count of bases not matched to a gene: 11. The CDR3 spans 17 residues. In DNA form, the CDR3 reads TGTGCCAGCAGTAACTACGGACAGGGGGGAACGAATCAGCCCCAGCATTTT. It yields the protein CASSNYGQGGTNQPQHF.